This paragraph covers one T cell receptor (beta chain) sequence. Its specificity is not known. Combining a sample-barcoded 5' primer with a J-beta primer mix, a second PCR ran for about 7 to 11 cycles. Each sample yielded at least 2.5 million CDR3-containing paired-end reads. MiXCR, run by TCRdb on the 5' RACE reads, gives a single entry per CDR3 protein. The sample lists roughly 790,000 distinct CDR3 sequences; around 40% were seen once. The sample is drawn from a study of blood T cells in healthy people across ages. Turning to the study itself: About one barcoded beta molecule per two T cells was the capture yield of template switching. Regarding the study as a whole: Per million T cells, TCR beta diversity dropped roughly linearly as age increased.

The germline V gene has CDR1 SQVTM and CDR2 ANQGSEA. The CDR3 runs to 14 residues. V gave up 4 bases and J gave up 14 bases; unmatched junction bases: 13. Material for sequencing was blood. The clonotype comes from a woman aged 60 to 75 in good health. This sequence joins TRBV29-1 and TRBJ2-1; 11 bases agree with TRBD2. The CDR3 spells CSVVGVAGGPGEFF. In nucleotides, the CDR3 is TGCAGCGTTGTGGGGGTAGCGGGAGGGCCAGGGGAGTTCTTC.